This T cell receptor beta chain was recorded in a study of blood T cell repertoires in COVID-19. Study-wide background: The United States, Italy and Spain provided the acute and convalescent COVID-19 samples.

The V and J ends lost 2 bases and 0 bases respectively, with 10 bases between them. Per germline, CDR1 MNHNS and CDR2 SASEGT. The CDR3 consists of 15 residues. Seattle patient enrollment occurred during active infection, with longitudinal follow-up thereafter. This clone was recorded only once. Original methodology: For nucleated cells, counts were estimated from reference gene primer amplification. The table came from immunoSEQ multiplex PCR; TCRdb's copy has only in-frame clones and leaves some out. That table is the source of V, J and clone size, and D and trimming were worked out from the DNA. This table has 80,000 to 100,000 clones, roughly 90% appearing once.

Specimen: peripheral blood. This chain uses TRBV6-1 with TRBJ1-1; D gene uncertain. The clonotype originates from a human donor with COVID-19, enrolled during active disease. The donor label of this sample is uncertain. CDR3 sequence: CASSEYANMNTEAFF. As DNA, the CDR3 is TGTGCCAGCAGTGAATACGCCAACATGAACACTGAAGCTTTCTTT.